The clone carrying this TCR beta chain was seen a few times. The data originate from a study of blood T cell repertoires in COVID-19. Profiling relied on immunoSEQ multiplex PCR, and the TCRdb table lists in-frame clones only, not all of them. The sample lists about 100,000 clones; roughly 84% were seen once. Germline V gene data show CDR1 as SGHNT and CDR2 as YYREEE (reference sequence). The CDR3 is made up of 13 amino acids. Deletions cut 7 bases from V and 2 bases from J, with 7 bases between. Specimen: peripheral blood. The source is a human donor in a cohort sampled during active COVID-19. The V gene is TRBV5-4, the J gene TRBJ2-6; D is unclear. The CDR3 sequence is CASAFTGANVLTF. The CDR3 DNA follows: TGTGCCAGCGCGTTCACTGGGGCCAACGTCCTGACTTTC. Together with reference TRBV5-4 and TRBJ2-6, the CDR3 gives the full variable domain: ETGVTQSPTHLIKTRGQQVTLRCSSQSGHNTVSWYQQALGQGPQFIFQYYREEENGRGNFPPRFSGLQFPNYSSELNVNALELDDSALYLCASAFTGANVLTFGAGSRLTVL.